This T cell receptor beta chain is from a study of early T cells in non-severe SARS-CoV-2 infection. Per the germline V gene, CDR1 is MDHEN and CDR2 is SYDVKM. V lost 6 bases to trimming and J lost 0 bases, with 9 bases between them. The CDR3 extends over 14 amino acids. Tagging with unique molecular identifiers was applied to individual cDNA molecules. TCRdb recomputed calls from the 5' RACE reads with MiXCR, one row per CDR3 protein. Of around 58,000 distinct CDR3 sequences detected, over 9.5% appear once; the ten largest clones hold approximately 10%. The source of this sequence is an adult who was a healthcare worker with PCR-confirmed SARS-CoV-2 infection or an uninfected control (not recorded which). This chain joins TRBV28 and TRBJ1-5; D gene ambiguous. Sequenced: whole blood. CDR3 sequence: CASSPPVSNQPQHF. The CDR3 DNA follows: TGTGCCAGCAGCCCCCCGGTTAGCAATCAGCCCCAGCATTTT.